This TCR beta chain was identified during a study of naive and memory T cell subsets. A few counts support this clonotype. Its cognate antigen is unknown. The ends were cut back, 7 bases at V and 1 base at J, with 16 bases in the middle. Germline V CDR1 and CDR2: SQVTM, ANQGSEA. This CDR3 spans 14 amino acids. After CD4 positive bead selection, the CD4-negative fraction gave CD8 T cells. Cells stained for CD3, CD4, CD8, CD45RA and CD27 were sorted into four subsets. Both TRBC1 and TRBC2 were covered by a beta constant-region primer of two equimolar oligonucleotides. The ligated cDNA underwent four PCR rounds using SP2 and nested alpha and beta constant-region primers. A 12-nucleotide UMI and the SP2 primer were added to the cDNA 3' end by oligonucleotide ligation. From the UMI-ligation and nested PCR reads, TCRdb called clonotypes with MiXCR, one entry per CDR3 protein. The sample has fewer than 150,000 distinct CDR3 sequences; about a fifth are singletons.

The study's findings and limits: A few larger clonotypes appeared in naive repertoires, especially CD8, possibly memory cells re-expressing CD45RA. In naive cells, over 90% of TCR sequences were seen only once.

This receptor was obtained from a human donor in good health. Sample: naive CD8+ T cells from blood. The chain couples TRBV29-1 to TRBJ2-5; the D call may be TRBD1 or TRBD2 (5 bases each). Written as DNA, the CDR3 is TGCAGCGCCTCAAGGTCGAGGGGCCAAGAGACCCAGTACTTC. This gives the protein CSASRSRGQETQYF.